Sequencing of this TCR beta chain was carried out in a study of control samples from healthy donors and cancer patients. This clone was picked up one time. Some clones are missing from TCRdb's copy, which holds only in-frame ones; the method was immunoSEQ multiplex PCR. The sample holds roughly 120,000 clones, approximately 91% seen once. Source material: blood. This receptor was taken from a woman aged 18-30 years in good health.

The CDR3 nucleotides read TGTGCCAGCAGTCACCCCGGGGGGGTCACTGAAGCTTTCTTT. Its translation is CASSHPGGVTEAFF. This chain connects TRBV6-5 to TRBJ1-1, with a possible D match to TRBD1 (5 bases). Germline CDR1 MNHEY, CDR2 SVGAGI. This CDR3 contains 14 residues. Between the trimmed V and J ends, which lost 5 bases and 4 bases, there was a span of 14 bases.